Following are 5 T cell receptor beta chains from one sample sequenced in a study of blood T cell repertoires in COVID-19. The repertoire was sequenced with immunoSEQ multiplex PCR; TCRdb's copy has only in-frame clones and lacks some. In the table there are fewer than 250,000 clones, roughly 80% of which are singletons. Sequencing input: peripheral blood. The receptor set was obtained from a woman in her forties or fifties with acute or convalescent COVID-19.

The chain carries TRBV4-1 and TRBJ1-2; no reliable D call. V was clipped by 4 bases and J by 0 bases, with 12 bases between them. CDR3 length equals 15 residues. In germline, CDR1 is MGHRA, CDR2 YSYEKL. CDR3 amino acids: CASSPTLEANYGYTF. In nucleotides, the CDR3 is TGCGCCAGCAGCCCCACACTGGAGGCTAACTATGGCTACACCTTC.

V gene TRBV19 combines with J gene TRBJ1-6; 7 nucleotides match TRBD1. V was clipped by 4 bases and J by 7 bases; unmatched bases: 10. The CDR3 covers 16 residues. The germline CDR1 and CDR2 sequences are LNHDA and SQIVND (reference sequence). CDR3 residues: CASSKVTGSANSPLHF. In DNA, the CDR3 is TGTGCCAGTAGTAAGGTGACAGGGTCGGCGAATTCACCCCTCCACTTT.

This clone was found a few times. The rearrangement uses TRBV27 and TRBJ2-7, with D possibly being TRBD2 (6 bases). This CDR3 comprises 15 residues. Between the trimmed V and J ends, which lost 1 base and 5 bases, there was a span of 15 bases. Germline CDR1 is MNHEY and CDR2 is SMNVEV (reference sequence). This CDR3 reads CASSLYWGGGDEQYF. The CDR3 nucleotides read TGTGCCAGCAGTTTATATTGGGGCGGCGGGGACGAGCAGTACTTC.

This clone was counted a single time. The V call is TRBV4-3, the J call TRBJ2-3; D is uncertain. CDR3 length: 12 amino acids. The V end was cut by 1 base, the J end by 5 bases, with 4 bases between. Germline V gives CDR1 LGHNA, CDR2 YSLEER. The CDR3 DNA reads as TGCGCCAGCAGCCAAGCGGGAGATACGCAGTATTTT. It translates to CASSQAGDTQYF.

This rearrangement joins TRBV28 to TRBJ2-7, with TRBD1 matching 9 bases. The CDR3 contains 15 residues. Germline V gives CDR1 MDHEN, CDR2 SYDVKM. Trimming cost V 6 bases and J 6 bases; bases outside gene matches: 12. CDR3 amino acids: CASSNNRDRVSEQYF. Here the CDR3 DNA reads TGTGCCAGCAGCAACAACCGGGACAGGGTATCCGAGCAGTACTTC.